The rows below give T cell receptor beta chains drawn from one sample of a study of blood T cell repertoires in COVID-19. Assay: immunoSEQ multiplex PCR; the TCRdb copy retains only in-frame clones and omits some. The sample lists about 140,000 clones, roughly four fifths occurring once. Sequencing was done on a sample of PBMCs or T cells enriched from blood (not recorded which). These TCRs come from a woman aged 45-60 years with acute COVID-19. Both conserved end residues are part of each CDR3. The D gene is left open where the match is weak. Clone sizes are given selectively: once, few, many, or a class where the clone is expanded.

v_gene,j_gene,d_gene,abundance,len,CDR3aa,CDR3nt
TRBV7-9,TRBJ2-1,-,many,12,CASSLAPPTGFF,TGTGCCAGCAGCCTGGCGCCGCCGACAGGGTTCTTC
TRBV11-2,TRBJ2-7,TRBD1,-,15,CASSPTTQAGGEQYF,TGTGCCAGCAGCCCCACGACTCAAGCAGGGGGCGAGCAGTACTTC
TRBV7-9,TRBJ1-6,-,once,16,CASSERLAPTNSPLHF,TGTGCCAGCAGCGAACGTCTAGCCCCGACTAATTCACCCCTCCACTTT
TRBV3-1/TRBV3-2,TRBJ2-1,-,-,16,CASSLRLRRVYNEQFF,TGTGCCAGCAGCCTCCGACTAAGGCGGGTCTACAATGAGCAGTTCTTC
TRBV7-2,TRBJ1-2,TRBD1,-,17,CASSLVAGGLLGYGYTF,TGTGCCAGCAGCTTAGTAGCAGGGGGCTTACTAGGCTATGGCTACACCTTC
TRBV14,TRBJ2-1,-,-,11,CASSLTDEQFF,TGTGCCAGCAGCCTTACGGATGAGCAGTTCTTC
TRBV27,TRBJ2-7,-,-,15,CASSPGLPSSYEQYF,TGTGCCAGCAGTCCGGGACTGCCGAGCTCCTACGAGCAGTACTTC
TRBV5-1,TRBJ2-7,TRBD2,-,15,CASSPSGTSYYEQYF,TGCGCCAGCAGCCCATCCGGGACTAGTTACTACGAGCAGTACTTC
TRBV27,TRBJ2-2,TRBD1,-,16,CASSLGQGPNTGELFF,TGTGCCAGCAGTCTAGGACAGGGACCGAACACCGGGGAGCTGTTTTTT
TRBV6-5,TRBJ2-7,-,-,12,CASSLLVGEQYF,TGTGCCAGCAGTCTTCTAGTAGGAGAGCAGTACTTC
TRBV6-1,TRBJ2-7,TRBD1,-,15,CASRRPGTGTDEQYF,TGTGCCAGCAGGCGTCCCGGGACAGGGACCGACGAGCAGTACTTC
TRBV19,TRBJ2-7,TRBD2,-,15,CASTPGTSGIDEQYF,TGTGCCAGCACACCCGGGACTAGCGGGATCGACGAGCAGTACTTC
TRBV4-2,TRBJ2-7,-,-,15,CASSHRGDNSYEQYF,TGTGCCAGCAGCCATCGGGGGGACAACTCCTACGAGCAGTACTTC
TRBV7-2,TRBJ1-3,TRBD1,-,14,CASSSNRGGNTIYF,TGTGCCAGCAGCTCGAACAGGGGAGGAAACACCATATATTTT
TRBV7-8,TRBJ2-3,-,-,14,CASRQSGSTDTQYF,TGTGCCAGCAGACAAAGCGGCTCCACAGATACGCAGTATTTT
TRBV6-1,TRBJ1-2,TRBD1,-,17,CASSELGQGGRGDGYTF,TGTGCCAGCAGTGAGTTGGGACAGGGAGGAAGGGGCGATGGCTACACCTTC
TRBV6-1,TRBJ2-7,TRBD1,-,16,CASGVPQGQGVVVKYF,TGTGCCAGCGGTGTCCCCCAGGGACAGGGGGTGGTTGTGAAGTACTTC
TRBV7-2,TRBJ2-1,TRBD2,-,19,CASSLGGGVASGRQAEQFF,TGTGCCAGCAGCTTAGGGGGCGGGGTGGCTAGCGGGAGGCAGGCTGAGCAGTTCTTC
TRBV15,TRBJ2-3,TRBD2,-,14,CATSRTSGSGTQYF,TGTGCCACCAGCCGGACTAGCGGGAGTGGTACGCAGTATTTT
TRBV4-2,TRBJ2-1,TRBD2,-,15,CASSYGLAGGYEQFF,TGTGCCAGCAGCTACGGACTAGCGGGAGGCTATGAGCAGTTCTTC
TRBV20-1,TRBJ2-2,TRBD2,-,14,CSASSGTNTGELFF,TGCAGTGCTAGTAGCGGGACGAACACCGGGGAGCTGTTTTTT
TRBV2,TRBJ1-5,-,-,14,CASSPVGRGQPQHF,TGTGCCAGCAGTCCTGTGGGGCGAGGCCAGCCCCAGCATTTT